This is a list of T cell receptor beta chains from one sample in a study of shared clonotypes between healthy human individuals. Generated by immunoSEQ multiplex PCR, the TCRdb table keeps only in-frame clones and is missing some. Among 1.6 million or so clones, around 98.5% were seen once, and the ten largest hold around 0.33%. What was sequenced was naive CD4+ T cells sorted from blood. These receptors were collected from a man aged 25 to 40 in good health. The CDR3 runs from the conserved cysteine through the conserved F or W. The order of the fields is J gene, clone size, V gene, D gene, CDR3 protein, CDR3 DNA. The D gene is left open where the match is weak. Rows give clone size only sometimes, using once, few, many, or a class for an expanded clone.

j_call: TRBJ2-1
clone_size: -
v_call: TRBV6-5
d_call: -
cdr3_aa: CASTRTGANEQFF
cdr3_nt: TGTGCCAGCACTCGGACGGGCGCCAATGAGCAGTTCTTC

j_call: TRBJ2-7
clone_size: once
v_call: TRBV28
d_call: TRBD1
cdr3_aa: CASTGQGSYEQYF
cdr3_nt: TGTGCCAGCACCGGACAGGGATCCTACGAGCAGTACTTC

j_call: TRBJ1-1
clone_size: -
v_call: TRBV7-9
d_call: -
cdr3_aa: CASSRGGGPEAFF
cdr3_nt: TGTGCCAGCAGCAGGGGGGGAGGACCCGAAGCTTTCTTT

j_call: TRBJ1-1
clone_size: -
v_call: TRBV29-1
d_call: -
cdr3_aa: CSVKGFNTEAFF
cdr3_nt: TGCAGCGTTAAGGGGTTTAACACTGAAGCTTTCTTT

j_call: TRBJ2-3
clone_size: -
v_call: TRBV5-5
d_call: -
cdr3_aa: CASSLEFSGRFTDTQYF
cdr3_nt: TGTGCCAGCAGCTTGGAATTTAGTGGGAGGTTCACAGATACGCAGTATTTT

j_call: TRBJ2-7
clone_size: -
v_call: TRBV5-1
d_call: -
cdr3_aa: CASSPGGGTASYEQYF
cdr3_nt: TGCGCCAGCTCCCCCGGAGGGGGGACAGCCTCCTACGAGCAGTACTTC

j_call: TRBJ2-2
clone_size: -
v_call: TRBV11-2
d_call: -
cdr3_aa: CASSLQDLNTGELFF
cdr3_nt: TGTGCCAGCAGCTTACAGGACCTGAACACCGGGGAGCTGTTTTTT

j_call: TRBJ2-1
clone_size: once
v_call: TRBV19
d_call: TRBD2
cdr3_aa: CASSIGSGNYNEQFF
cdr3_nt: TGTGCCAGTAGTATAGGTAGCGGGAACTACAATGAGCAGTTCTTC

j_call: TRBJ2-1
clone_size: -
v_call: TRBV11-2
d_call: -
cdr3_aa: CASSFPQGRINEQFF
cdr3_nt: TGTGCCAGCTCTTTTCCCCAGGGGAGGATCAATGAGCAGTTCTTC

j_call: TRBJ2-3
clone_size: -
v_call: TRBV5-6
d_call: -
cdr3_aa: CASSFQRVGPDTQYF
cdr3_nt: TGTGCCAGCAGCTTCCAGCGGGTCGGACCAGATACGCAGTATTTT

j_call: TRBJ2-3
clone_size: -
v_call: TRBV28
d_call: -
cdr3_aa: CASGGGWAMSSDTQYF
cdr3_nt: TGTGCCAGCGGAGGCGGGTGGGCGATGAGTTCGGATACGCAGTATTTT

j_call: TRBJ2-7
clone_size: -
v_call: TRBV5-1
d_call: -
cdr3_aa: CASSILGPSSYEQYF
cdr3_nt: TGCGCCAGCAGCATACTTGGGCCGAGCTCCTACGAGCAGTACTTC

j_call: TRBJ2-1
clone_size: -
v_call: TRBV9
d_call: -
cdr3_aa: CASSVGLGRGPYNEQFF
cdr3_nt: TGTGCCAGCAGCGTAGGCCTCGGGCGGGGTCCTTACAATGAGCAGTTCTTC

j_call: TRBJ2-7
clone_size: -
v_call: TRBV9
d_call: -
cdr3_aa: CASSAPGSVEQYF
cdr3_nt: TGTGCCAGCAGCGCCCCAGGGAGCGTCGAGCAGTACTTC

j_call: TRBJ2-2
clone_size: -
v_call: TRBV11-2
d_call: -
cdr3_aa: CASSSGFSGELFF
cdr3_nt: TGTGCCAGCAGCTCCGGGTTTTCCGGGGAGCTGTTTTTT

j_call: TRBJ2-7
clone_size: -
v_call: TRBV19
d_call: TRBD2
cdr3_aa: CASSIDLAGGPVGQYF
cdr3_nt: TGTGCCAGTAGTATCGACCTTGCGGGAGGGCCTGTTGGACAATACTTC

j_call: TRBJ1-2
clone_size: -
v_call: TRBV9
d_call: -
cdr3_aa: CASSVIDGGYGYTF
cdr3_nt: TGTGCCAGCAGCGTAATAGATGGGGGATATGGCTACACCTTC

j_call: TRBJ1-5
clone_size: -
v_call: TRBV5-5
d_call: -
cdr3_aa: CASSRWAGDFPNQPQHF
cdr3_nt: TGTGCCAGCAGCCGCTGGGCAGGGGACTTCCCTAATCAGCCCCAGCATTTT

j_call: TRBJ2-7
clone_size: -
v_call: TRBV15
d_call: -
cdr3_aa: CATSRDSGNKQYF
cdr3_nt: TGTGCCACCAGCAGAGATTCAGGGAATAAGCAGTACTTC

j_call: TRBJ2-3
clone_size: -
v_call: TRBV29-1
d_call: -
cdr3_aa: CSDNTGSSTDTQYF
cdr3_nt: TGCAGCGACAATACGGGATCTAGCACAGATACGCAGTATTTT

j_call: TRBJ2-2
clone_size: -
v_call: TRBV19
d_call: TRBD2
cdr3_aa: CATSNRLAGDGGELFF
cdr3_nt: TGTGCCACCTCTAACCGACTAGCGGGAGATGGCGGGGAGCTGTTTTTT

j_call: TRBJ2-7
clone_size: -
v_call: TRBV5-4
d_call: -
cdr3_aa: CAYKYRVERYEQYF
cdr3_nt: TGTGCATACAAGTACAGGGTAGAGAGGTACGAGCAGTACTTC

j_call: TRBJ2-2
clone_size: -
v_call: TRBV7-2
d_call: TRBD2
cdr3_aa: CASSSPGLAGHGELFF
cdr3_nt: TGTGCCAGCAGCTCACCGGGACTAGCAGGCCACGGGGAGCTGTTTTTT

j_call: TRBJ2-1
clone_size: -
v_call: TRBV15
d_call: TRBD2
cdr3_aa: CATSRAQTSPSNEQFF
cdr3_nt: TGTGCCACCAGCAGGGCCCAGACTAGCCCCAGTAATGAGCAGTTCTTC